The sequence of this T cell receptor (beta chain) was determined in a study of vaccination and CD4 T cells after COVID-19 (dated by TCRdb to between 2020 and 2023). A note on the overall study: Convalescent patients had a positive SARS-CoV-2 result on nasal swab PCR, and of these patients, some ten had mild disease and one had severe disease. In the convalescent cohort there were six males and four females, among whom were two Hispanic individuals, seven Caucasians, two Asians and one multiracial person. Participants got two doses of the Pfizer-BioNTech BNT162b2 vaccine (n=8) or two doses of the Moderna mRNA-1273 vaccine (n=2). Post-COVID blood samples from convalescent patients were collected a median of roughly 100 days after diagnosis, with a range of 35 to 161 days. Post-vaccine blood samples were collected a median of about 69 days after the second vaccine dose, ranging from roughly 14 to 241 days. Overlapping spike peptide pools from SARS-CoV-2 and from the common cold coronaviruses HCoV-NL63, HCoV-OC43 and HCoV-229E were used as culture stimuli. In control cultures, a CEFX viral epitope pool was used as positive control, an HIV-1 Nef peptide pool was used as negative control, or no peptide was added. In roughly 10 COVID-19 convalescent patients and a few infection-naive healthy vaccine recipients, the spike-specific CD4+ TCR repertoire before mRNA vaccination was compared with the repertoire after mRNA vaccination. Results the study describes overall, beyond this receptor: Although the median number of SARS-CoV-2-reactive clonotypes went up from 20 to 25 after infection to around 39 after vaccination, the increase was not significant. Among convalescent patients, a median roughly 84% of the SARS-CoV-2-reactive clones seen after vaccination appeared only after vaccination, which suggests priming specific to the vaccine. In convalescent patients, nearly all vaccine-specific clones (304 of 307) were found to be mono-reactive for SARS-CoV-2 spike rather than cross-reactive with common cold coronaviruses. Relatively few convalescent patients were included in the study, and early timepoints after natural infection were not analyzed.

This clonotype was observed a few times. The antigen it binds to is not known. The input lacks base qualities; no much larger clone sits a single base away. In the germline V gene, CDR1 corresponds to SQVTM and CDR2 to ANQGSEA. There are 12 amino acids in the CDR3, from cysteine to phenylalanine inclusive. Only CDR3 DNA remains: 36 bases, in frame from the first base. The treatment or condition label on this specimen signifies: approximately 10-day PBMC culture with coronavirus spike peptide pools or control peptides (ViraFEST assay). The study used the ViraFEST assay, which expanded antigen-specific T cells with peptide pools and then identified expanded clonotypes by TCR sequencing. The convalescent patients' positive SARS-CoV-2 PCR tests fell between March and December 2020, which was before the Alpha, Beta and Delta variants emerged in the United States. Approximately 2.1 million PBMCs per well were cultured in IMDM with approximately 4.9% human AB serum and approximately 10 IU/ml IL-2, plus 10 ug/ml peptide pools. On days 3 and 7, half of the culture medium was replaced with fresh IL-2-containing medium. CD4+ T cells were isolated after approximately ten days of culture through negative selection using the EasySep CD4+ T cell isolation kit. Ficoll-Paque Plus gradient centrifugation was used to isolate PBMCs from whole blood, and the isolated PBMCs were then either used fresh or cryopreserved at -140C. Culture conditions were generally each tested in triplicate wells.

Library creation used PCR. At the Johns Hopkins FTIC core, DNA from the cultured CD4+ T cells underwent TCR sequencing with the Oncomine TCR Beta short-read assay. Genomic DNA was extracted from the cultured CD4+ T cells with the QIAamp micro DNA kit. Oncomine TCR Beta libraries made from cultured CD4+ T cells were pooled using unique dual indexes and sequenced on an Illumina iSeq 100. Per the source publication's procedure: Non-productive sequences were removed, and CDR3s not starting with C, not ending with F or W, or shorter than 7 amino acids were discarded. The MANAFEST web application identified antigen-specific clonotypes by comparing peptide-stimulated wells against reference wells and other culture wells. For a clone to be called positive, the clone needed an FDR below 0.05, an odds ratio above 5, and a productive frequency above 0.1% in at least two of three replicate wells. A clonotype counted as cross-reactive if it showed significant expansion both in the SARS-CoV-2 spike wells and in at least one common cold coronavirus spike condition. Levenshtein distances (stringdist) and unrooted phylogenetic trees (ape) in R version 3.6.1 were used to assess CDR3 homology. TCRdb itself trimmed the public reads at Q25 with fastp, ran MiXCR and retained productive beta chains. CDR3 protein duplicates are merged, each entry listing the most common genes and DNA. For this entry, the V and J calls and clone size follow TCRdb and not the study's own pipeline. The table for this sample lists roughly 16,000 distinct CDR3 sequences; around 48% of them were counted only once. The top ten constitute more than 13% of the sample.

Recombination joined TRBV29-1 with TRBJ1-1, and possibly TRBD1, on 5 matching bases. The TCR originated in a human donor who had recovered from COVID-19. The sample taken for sequencing was CD4+ T cells from blood, cultured in vitro. The nucleotide sequence reads TGCATCCCCTCCGGGGGGAACACTGAAGCTTTCTTT. This codes for CIPSGGNTEAFF.